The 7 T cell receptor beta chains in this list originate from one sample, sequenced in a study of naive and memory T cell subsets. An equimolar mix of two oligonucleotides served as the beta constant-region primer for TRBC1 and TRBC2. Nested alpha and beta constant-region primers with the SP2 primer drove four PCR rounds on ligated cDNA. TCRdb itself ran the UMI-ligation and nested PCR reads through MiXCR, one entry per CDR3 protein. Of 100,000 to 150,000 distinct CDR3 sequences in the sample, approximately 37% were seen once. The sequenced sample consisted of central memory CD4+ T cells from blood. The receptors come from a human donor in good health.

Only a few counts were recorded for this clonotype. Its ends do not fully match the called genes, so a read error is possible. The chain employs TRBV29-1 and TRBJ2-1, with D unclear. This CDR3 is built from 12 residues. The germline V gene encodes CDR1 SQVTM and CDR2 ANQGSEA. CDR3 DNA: TGCAGCGTTGAAGACCTCAATGGCCTAATGATCTTC. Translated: CSVEDLNGLMIF.

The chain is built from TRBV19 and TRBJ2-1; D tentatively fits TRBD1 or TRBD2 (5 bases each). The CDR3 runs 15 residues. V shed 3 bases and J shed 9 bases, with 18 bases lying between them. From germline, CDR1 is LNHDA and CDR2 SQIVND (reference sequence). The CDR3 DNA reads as TGTGCCAGTAGTATGCCCCAGCGGACGGGGCCTGAGCAGTTCTTC. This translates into CASSMPQRTGPEQFF.

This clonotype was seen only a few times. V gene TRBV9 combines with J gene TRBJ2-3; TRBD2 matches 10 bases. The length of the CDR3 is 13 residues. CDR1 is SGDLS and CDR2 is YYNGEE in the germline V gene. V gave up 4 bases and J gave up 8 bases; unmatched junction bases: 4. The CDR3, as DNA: TGTGCCAGCAGCCCCGGGACTAGCGCTACGCAGTATTTT. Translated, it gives CASSPGTSATQYF.

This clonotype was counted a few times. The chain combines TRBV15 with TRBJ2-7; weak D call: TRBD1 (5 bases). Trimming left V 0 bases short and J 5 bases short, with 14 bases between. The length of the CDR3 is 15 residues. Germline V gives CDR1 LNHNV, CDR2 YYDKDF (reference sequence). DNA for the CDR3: TGTGCCACCAGCAGAGAGAAACCAGGGTTGCACGAGCAGTACTTC. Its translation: CATSREKPGLHEQYF.

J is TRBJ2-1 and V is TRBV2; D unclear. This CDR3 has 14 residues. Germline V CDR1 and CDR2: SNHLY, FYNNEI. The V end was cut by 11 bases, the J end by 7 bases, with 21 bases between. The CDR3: CAGNQRVVGNEQFF. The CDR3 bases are TGTGCCGGCAACCAAAGGGTGGTGGGGAATGAGCAGTTCTTC.

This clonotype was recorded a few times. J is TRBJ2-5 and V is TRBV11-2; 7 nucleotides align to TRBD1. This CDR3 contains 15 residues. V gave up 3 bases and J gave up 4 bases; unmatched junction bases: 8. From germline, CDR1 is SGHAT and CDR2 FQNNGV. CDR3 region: CASSFQGVGGETQYF. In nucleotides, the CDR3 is TGTGCCAGCAGCTTTCAGGGGGTAGGAGGAGAGACCCAGTACTTC.

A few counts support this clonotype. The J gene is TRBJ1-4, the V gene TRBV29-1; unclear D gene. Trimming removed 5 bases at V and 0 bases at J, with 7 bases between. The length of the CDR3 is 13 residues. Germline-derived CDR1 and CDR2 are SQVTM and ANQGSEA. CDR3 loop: CSVSVATNEKLFF. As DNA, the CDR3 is TGCAGCGTTTCGGTTGCAACTAATGAAAAACTGTTTTTT.